This T cell receptor beta chain was identified in a study of early T cells in non-severe SARS-CoV-2 infection. Study-wide context: The authors sequenced bulk RNA from unsorted whole blood, leaving chains unpaired.

One entry per CDR3 protein, called by TCRdb with MiXCR from the 5' RACE reads. The repertoire includes tens of thousands of distinct CDR3 sequences, more than 10% of them detected once, and over 1% sits in the top ten. This clonotype turned up a few times. The CDR3 spans 13 residues. Germline V gene data show CDR1 as MNHEY and CDR2 as SMNVEV (reference sequence). The V end was cut by 5 bases, the J end by 7 bases, with 9 bases between. The TCR sequence derives from an adult who was a healthcare worker with PCR-confirmed SARS-CoV-2 infection or an uninfected control (not recorded which). The donor label of this sample is uncertain. Sequences were derived from whole blood, sampled at baseline. The chain uses TRBV27 and TRBJ1-6, with a tentative D call TRBD1 (5 bases). The CDR3 region has the DNA TGTGCCAGCAGTCCGTCAGGGAATTCACCCCTCCACTTT. Protein product: CASSPSGNSPLHF.